The 32 T cell receptor beta chains in this list originate from one sample, sequenced in a study of cytomegalovirus exposure and HLA in healthy donors. The PCR ran on 60 Vbeta and 13 Jbeta primers. TCRdb's copy holds only in-frame clones and misses some; the assay was immunoSEQ multiplex PCR. The sample records roughly 110,000 clones, less than 70% being singletons. The sequencing sample was made of PBMCs. The receptors originated from a woman in her twenties or thirties in good health and CMV-seronegative.

This clone was detected a few times. The rearrangement links TRBV28 to TRBJ1-5; 7 bases are shared with TRBD1. CDR1 is MDHEN, CDR2 SYDVKM, per germline. The CDR3 has 14 residues. V was clipped by 4 bases and J by 7 bases; unmatched bases: 7. The CDR3: CASSSRQGYQPQHF. CDR3 DNA sequence: TGTGCCAGCAGTTCAAGACAGGGATACCAGCCCCAGCATTTT.

V and J are TRBV5-1 and TRBJ2-3; 10 nucleotides agree with TRBD2. After removal of 4 bases from V and 5 bases from J, the junction contained 4 bases not matched to a gene. Germline CDR1 and CDR2: SGHRS and YFSETQ. The CDR3 sequence is 14 residues long. The CDR3 sequence: CASSQVAGGDTQYF. In nucleotides, the CDR3 is TGCGCCAGCAGCCAAGTAGCGGGAGGAGATACGCAGTATTTT.

This rearrangement joins TRBV15 to TRBJ2-7; 7 bases fit TRBD1. The CDR3 extends over 14 amino acids. With 3 bases clipped from V and 2 bases from J, the junction kept 4 bases outside the gene matches. Germline CDR1 is LNHNV and CDR2 is YYDKDF (reference sequence). DNA of the CDR3: TGTGCCACCAGCAGCCGGGACAGACCCTACGAGCAGTACTTC. Translation: CATSSRDRPYEQYF.

The gene calls are TRBV7-2 and TRBJ1-3; D gene uncertain. This CDR3 is built from 14 residues. CDR1 and CDR2 from the germline V gene are SGHTA and FQGNSA. V lost 1 base, J lost 3 bases, and 7 bases lay in between. The DNA of the CDR3 is TGTGCCAGCAGCTTAGAGAGGGATGGAAACACCATATATTTT. Protein sequence: CASSLERDGNTIYF.

This clone was picked up one time. The J gene is TRBJ2-7, the V gene TRBV16; TRBD2 aligns across 8 bases. The CDR3 is made up of 14 amino acids. Germline CDR1 is KGHSY and CDR2 is FQNENV. The junction had 4 bases not matched to a gene; V was cut back by 4 bases and J by 2 bases. The CDR3 nucleotides read TGTGCCAGCAGCCGAGGTAGCGGGGCCTACGAGCAGTACTTC. It translates to CASSRGSGAYEQYF.

This clone appeared a few times. This chain uses TRBV5-1 with TRBJ2-1; D may be TRBD2 (7 bases). CDR3 length equals 15 residues. The germline V gene encodes CDR1 SGHRS and CDR2 YFSETQ. Trimming removed 0 bases from V and 4 bases from J, with 11 bases in between. In nucleotides, the CDR3 is TGCGCCAGCAGCTTGGCCAGGGGAGGGTACAATGAGCAGTTCTTC. It specifies CASSLARGGYNEQFF.

The chain recombines TRBV5-1 with TRBJ1-1, with 8 positions matching TRBD1. V lost 4 bases to trimming and J lost 1 base; unmatched junction nucleotides: 3. Germline V lookup: CDR1 SGHRS, CDR2 YFSETQ. The CDR3 loop spans 14 amino acids. The CDR3 DNA is TGCGCCAGCAGCACTGGACAGGGGAACACTGAAGCTTTCTTT. Protein product: CASSTGQGNTEAFF.

The chain joins TRBV6-1 to TRBJ2-3; 8 bases map to TRBD1. Trimming at V came to 6 bases and at J to 0 bases, leaving 5 bases not matched to a gene. The germline gives CDR1 MNHNS, CDR2 SASEGT. CDR3 length equals 15 residues. This CDR3 is CASSEWDRSTDTQYF. For the CDR3, the DNA is TGTGCCAGCAGCGAATGGGACAGGAGCACAGATACGCAGTATTTT.

The V and J genes are TRBV5-6 and TRBJ2-7, with 7 bases aligning to TRBD2. CDR1 and CDR2 from the germline V gene are SGHDT and YYEEEE. The V gene end was trimmed by 2 bases and the J gene end by 6 bases; junction bases not matched to a gene: 5. CDR3 size: 13 residues. Written as DNA, the CDR3 is TGTGCCAGCAGCTTTACGGGGGGTGGCGAGCAGTACTTC. Amino acid sequence: CASSFTGGGEQYF.

This clone has ten or more counts. This sequence joins TRBV6-1 and TRBJ2-5; D perhaps matches TRBD2 (7 bases). The CDR3 consists of 15 residues. Trimming pared 2 bases from V and 4 bases from J, leaving 14 bases between. In germline, CDR1 is MNHNS, CDR2 SASEGT. The DNA of the CDR3 is TGTGCCAGCAGTGAATTCGTGGGAGGGGGAGAGACCCAGTACTTC. Encoded protein: CASSEFVGGGETQYF.

The CDR3 coding sequence is TGTGCCAGCAGTCTCGACAGCAATTACAATGAGCAGTTCTTC. Its translation: CASSLDSNYNEQFF. This chain joins TRBV5-4 and TRBJ2-1; possibly TRBD1 for D (5 bases). Trimming cost V 5 bases and J 4 bases, with 13 bases left between them. CDR3 length: 14 residues. From germline, CDR1 is SGHNT and CDR2 YYREEE (reference sequence). Full variable domain (rest looked up from reference TRBV5-4 and TRBJ2-1): ETGVTQSPTHLIKTRGQQVTLRCSSQSGHNTVSWYQQALGQGPQFIFQYYREEENGRGNFPPRFSGLQFPNYSSELNVNALELDDSALYLCASSLDSNYNEQFFGPGTRLTVL.

The CDR3 region is CASSPGTSGSSSSGANVLTF. CDR3 in DNA: TGTGCCAGCAGCCCCGGGACTAGCGGGAGTTCTAGCTCTGGGGCCAACGTCCTGACTTTC. The chain couples TRBV7-8 to TRBJ2-6, with 14 bases matching TRBD2. J gave up 0 bases and V 5 bases, and 9 bases lay outside the gene matches. Germline CDR1 reads SGHVS; CDR2 reads FQNEAQ. This CDR3 has 20 residues.

The chain links TRBV5-1 to TRBJ1-2, with a weak D call TRBD1 (6 bases). Germline V gene sequence: CDR1 SGHRS, CDR2 YFSETQ. This CDR3 comprises 12 residues. The V end lost 1 base, the J end lost 8 bases, and 9 bases lay between the germline ends. The CDR3 nucleotides read TGCGCCAGCAGCTTGTATGGGGGCGGCTACACCTTC. It encodes CASSLYGGGYTF.

For this clone: A junction end diverges from the germline sequence, so it may reflect a read error. This chain uses TRBV15 with TRBJ2-1; unclear D gene. This CDR3 has 15 amino acids. Germline CDR1 is LNHNV and CDR2 is YYDKDF (reference sequence). Here the CDR3 DNA reads TGTGCCACCGGCAGAGATGTGACTTCCTACAATGAGCAGTTCTTC. It is translated as CATGRDVTSYNEQFF.

The chain uses TRBV7-5 and TRBJ2-7; the table assigns TRBD1, which was not confirmed against the DNA. TRBV7-5 is a known pseudogene. The CDR3 runs 17 residues. The CDR3 DNA is TGTGCCAGAAGCCCTAGGATCCCCAGGACAGGGGGCCACGAGCAGTACTTC. Its translation is CARSPRIPRTGGHEQYF.

The chain couples TRBV28 to TRBJ1-1; TRBD1 agrees at 7 bases. V gave up 5 bases and J gave up 6 bases; unmatched junction bases: 9. Germline V lookup: CDR1 MDHEN, CDR2 SYDVKM. This CDR3 has 14 residues. CDR3 DNA sequence: TGTGCCAGCAGTAGAGGACAGGATCTAGCTGAAGCTTTCTTT. Residues: CASSRGQDLAEAFF.

The chain links TRBV11-3 to TRBJ2-3, with D perhaps matching TRBD1 (6 bases). Trimming took 3 bases from V and 2 from J, leaving 12 bases between them. The V gene's germline CDR1 is SGHNT and CDR2 YENEEA. This CDR3 has 15 amino acids. CDR3 in DNA: TGTGCCAGCAGCTTGCTCGGGACAACCACAGATACGCAGTATTTT. This encodes CASSLLGTTTDTQYF.

This clone was found a few times. The rearrangement joins TRBV25-1 to TRBJ2-7; 11 nucleotides line up with TRBD2. The CDR3 is 16 residues long. CDR1 is MGHDK and CDR2 is SYGVNS in the germline V gene. V gave up 4 bases and J gave up 9 bases; unmatched junction bases: 14. CDR3 DNA sequence: TGTGCCAGCAGTGCCACCACTAGCGGGAGATCCGCTGGGCAGTACTTC. Residues: CASSATTSGRSAGQYF.

This chain uses TRBV28 with TRBJ2-1; D is ambiguous. The germline V and J ends were trimmed by 2 bases and 1 base, with 6 bases remaining between them. The V gene's germline CDR1 is MDHEN and CDR2 SYDVKM. The CDR3 is 14 residues long. The CDR3 loop reads CASSLRVSYNEQFF. The CDR3 DNA sequence: TGTGCCAGCAGTTTACGGGTGTCCTACAATGAGCAGTTCTTC.

The V gene is TRBV28, the J gene TRBJ1-2, with TRBD1 matching over 8 bases. The V gene's germline CDR1 is MDHEN and CDR2 SYDVKM. With 4 bases clipped from V and 8 bases from J, the junction kept 18 bases outside the gene matches. The CDR3 consists of 17 residues. The CDR3 coding sequence is TGTGCCAGCAGTTCAATTACGGCCTCCCGGGACAGGCTCGGCTACACCTTC. Translation: CASSSITASRDRLGYTF.

This clone was detected once. The chain couples TRBV6-1 to TRBJ2-7; a weak D match, TRBD1 (6 bases). V was cut by 3 bases and J by 0 bases, with 12 bases left in between. CDR1 is MNHNS, CDR2 SASEGT, per germline. The CDR3 spans 15 residues. CDR3 residues: CASSEGARSSYEQYF. DNA of the CDR3: TGTGCCAGCAGTGAGGGGGCCAGGAGCTCCTACGAGCAGTACTTC.

This CDR3 is CASNSIQGIQPQHF. In DNA form, the CDR3 reads TGTGCCAGCAACTCAATACAGGGAATTCAGCCCCAGCATTTT. The genes are TRBV6-6 and TRBJ1-5; TRBD1 might be the D (6 bases). Germline CDR1 reads MNHNY; CDR2 reads SVGAGI (reference sequence). The CDR3 extends over 14 amino acids. The V gene lost 7 bases and the J gene lost 6 bases, with 16 bases spanning the gap.

This clone was seen only a few times. The chain links TRBV7-2 to TRBJ2-7, with D unresolved. This CDR3 is built from 14 residues. The V end was cut by 0 bases, the J end by 0 bases, with 6 bases between. From germline, CDR1 is SGHTA and CDR2 FQGNSA. The CDR3 loop reads CASSLARSSYEQYF. The CDR3, as DNA: TGTGCCAGCAGCTTAGCACGGTCCTCCTACGAGCAGTACTTC. Supplemented by reference TRBV7-2 and TRBJ2-7, the full variable domain reads GAGVSQSPSNKVTEKGKDVELRCDPISGHTALYWYRQSLGQGLEFLIYFQGNSAPDKSGLPSDRFSAERTGGSVSTLTIQRTQQEDSAVYLCASSLARSSYEQYFGPGTRLTVT.

This clone was seen a few times. The chain employs TRBV7-9 and TRBJ2-5, with TRBD2 as a possible D gene (5 bases). Germline CDR1 SEHNR, CDR2 FQNEAQ (reference sequence). The length of the CDR3 is 14 residues. The V end lost 0 bases, the J end lost 5 bases, and 10 bases lay between the germline ends. The CDR3 reads CASSLARDGETQYF. CDR3 coding DNA: TGTGCCAGCAGCTTAGCACGGGATGGGGAGACCCAGTACTTC.

The V call is TRBV2, the J call TRBJ1-6; D is perhaps TRBD1 (5 bases). CDR1 is SNHLY and CDR2 is FYNNEI in the germline V gene. Deletions cut 4 bases from V and 2 bases from J, with 9 bases between. There are 15 residues in the CDR3. The CDR3 is CASSVRGPYNSPLHF. CDR3 sequence (DNA): TGTGCCAGCAGTGTTAGGGGCCCCTATAATTCACCCCTCCACTTT. Full variable domain (rest looked up from reference TRBV2 and TRBJ1-6): EPEVTQTPSHQVTQMGQEVILRCVPISNHLYFYWYRQILGQKVEFLVSFYNNEISEKSEIFDDQFSVERPDGSNFTLKIRSTKLEDSAMYFCASSVRGPYNSPLHFGNGTRLTVT.

The chain combines TRBV5-1 with TRBJ2-1; weak D call: TRBD1 (5 bases). Germline V gives CDR1 SGHRS, CDR2 YFSETQ. This CDR3 spans 14 amino acids. The V end was cut by 0 bases, the J end by 7 bases, with 11 bases between. The CDR3 bases are TGCGCCAGCAGCTTGGAGTCCAGGGTAAATGAGCAGTTCTTC. Protein: CASSLESRVNEQFF. Using reference TRBV5-1 and TRBJ2-1 for the parts outside the CDR3, the full variable domain is KAGVTQTPRYLIKTRGQQVTLSCSPISGHRSVSWYQQTPGQGLQFLFEYFSETQRNKGNFPGRFSGRQFSNSRSEMNVSTLELGDSALYLCASSLESRVNEQFFGPGTRLTVL.

In this sample, this clone turned up a few times. This chain joins TRBV5-6 and TRBJ2-7; perhaps TRBD1 as D (5 bases). Per the germline V gene, CDR1 is SGHDT and CDR2 is YYEEEE. The length of the CDR3 is 13 residues. V lost 0 bases and J lost 2, with 6 bases in between. The CDR3 DNA reads as TGTGCCAGCAGCTTGGAGGGGACCTACGAGCAGTACTTC. Translation: CASSLEGTYEQYF.

The chain carries TRBV7-3 and TRBJ2-3, with TRBD2 identical over 7 bases. This CDR3 region has 14 residues. V trimming: 5 bases; J trimming: 5 bases; junction bases outside the gene matches: 7. CDR1 and CDR2 (germline): SGHTA, FQGTGA. Written as DNA, the CDR3 is TGTGCCAGCAGCGGAAGGGGAGGGATAGATACGCAGTATTTT. Translation: CASSGRGGIDTQYF. The full variable domain, with the rest looked up from reference TRBV7-3 and TRBJ2-3, is GAGVSQTPSNKVTEKGKYVELRCDPISGHTALYWYRQSLGQGPEFLIYFQGTGAADDSGLPNDRFFAVRPEGSVSTLKIQRTERGDSAVYLCASSGRGGIDTQYFGPGTRLTVL.

This rearrangement joins TRBV20-1 to TRBJ2-3; D is ambiguous. Germline V gives CDR1 DFQATT, CDR2 SNEGSKA (reference sequence). This CDR3 spans 11 amino acids. V shed 6 bases and J shed 4 bases, with 8 bases lying between them. The CDR3, as DNA: TGCAGTGCCCTGCGCCCAGATACGCAGTATTTT. This gives the protein CSALRPDTQYF.

The chain couples TRBV5-6 to TRBJ1-1, with D tentatively TRBD1 (5 bases). V was clipped by 4 bases and J by 1 base, with 11 bases between them. The CDR3 length is 14 residues. In germline, CDR1 is SGHDT, CDR2 YYEEEE. The CDR3 spells CASSPRGENTEAFF. As DNA, the CDR3 is TGTGCCAGCAGCCCCCGGGGGGAGAACACTGAAGCTTTCTTT.

The J gene is TRBJ1-3, the V gene TRBV7-2, with D perhaps TRBD1 (5 bases). Germline assignment: CDR1 SGHTA and CDR2 FQGNSA. CDR3 size: 14 residues. V was shortened by 6 bases and J by 4 bases, with 13 bases between the two germline ends. For the CDR3, the DNA is TGTGCCAGCAGGCGGGGGGGTTCGGGAAACACCATATATTTT. Translating gives CASRRGGSGNTIYF.

This clone was counted only a few times. The rearrangement joins TRBV7-9 to TRBJ2-6; 7 nucleotides agree with TRBD1. The CDR3 runs 17 residues. With V trimmed by 5 bases and J by 0 bases, 7 bases remained unmatched. CDR1 and CDR2 from the germline V gene are SEHNR and FQNEAQ (reference sequence). CDR3 sequence reads: CASSPQTGYSGANVLTF. The CDR3 DNA reads TGTGCCAGCAGCCCTCAGACAGGGTACTCTGGGGCCAACGTCCTGACTTTC.